A selection of T cell receptor beta chains follows, all from one sample in a study of T-cell memory formation after mild COVID-19. TCRdb re-derived calls from the 5' RACE reads in MiXCR, one entry per CDR3 protein. The table has roughly 110,000 distinct CDR3 sequences, 13% to 15% seen once. The sequenced material came from PBMCs or a T cell subset sorted from them (not recorded which). The receptors derive from a man in his late teens or twenties who had mild COVID-19 (a few samples of this study predate the infection). Cell type and time point are not known. The CDR3 runs from the conserved cysteine through the conserved F or W. Fields, in order: clone size, D gene, J gene, V gene, CDR3 protein, CDR3 DNA. A D gene is named only where the DNA matches it firmly. Clone size, where shown, is once, few, many, or a class for clones that have expanded.

. . TRBJ1-1 TRBV7-8 CASSLYNRDTEAFF TGTGCCAGCAGCTTATATAACAGGGACACTGAAGCTTTCTTT
few . TRBJ2-2 TRBV7-2 CASSPLPGLGELFF TGTGCCAGCAGCCCCCTGCCAGGGTTAGGGGAGCTGTTTTTT
. . TRBJ2-2 TRBV27 CASRPTNTGELFF TGTGCCAGCAGACCGACGAACACCGGGGAGCTGTTTTTT
. . TRBJ2-2 TRBV4-1 CASSPNRGGDTGELFF TGCGCCAGCAGCCCCAACAGGGGAGGAGACACCGGGGAGCTGTTTTTT
. . TRBJ2-1 TRBV12-3/TRBV12-4 CASSLGDLDEQFF TGTGCCAGCAGTTTAGGAGATTTGGATGAGCAGTTCTTC
many . TRBJ2-6 TRBV10-3 CAISRGGQEDSSGANVLTF TGTGCCATCAGCCGGGGCGGCCAAGAGGATAGCTCTGGGGCCAACGTCCTGACTTTC
. TRBD1 TRBJ1-2 TRBV6-5 CASSWGQDGYTF TGTGCCAGCAGTTGGGGACAGGATGGCTACACCTTC
. . TRBJ2-2 TRBV7-8 CASRQARAMSGELFF TGTGCCAGCAGACAGGCCAGGGCGATGAGCGGGGAGCTGTTTTTT
once . TRBJ2-1 TRBV6-6 CASSAYREEQFF TGTGCCAGCAGTGCCTACAGGGAGGAGCAGTTCTTC
. TRBD2 TRBJ2-3 TRBV20-1 CSARATAGGPRDTQYF TGCAGTGCTAGAGCTACAGCGGGGGGGCCTAGAGATACGCAGTATTTT